Listed below are T cell receptor beta chains from one sample, sequenced in a study of T cells in Graves' hyperthyroidism and ophthalmopathy. TCRdb fed the multiplex PCR reads into MiXCR, producing one record per CDR3 protein. The table lists some 440,000 distinct CDR3 sequences, approximately 14% of them singletons. Sequencing used blood. The source of these receptors is a woman aged 18-29 years with Graves' hyperthyroidism. Each CDR3 is given with its conserved first and last residue. Each record gives: D gene, J gene, clone size, CDR3 length, V gene, CDR3 protein, CDR3 DNA. The D gene is left open where the match is weak. Clone size is shown for a subset of rows, as once, few, many or a class of expanded clone.

d_gene: NA
j_gene: TRBJ1-4
abundance: NA
len: 20
v_gene: TRBV18
CDR3aa: CASSPTGINRGTATNEKLFF
CDR3nt: TGTGCCAGCTCACCCACAGGGATTAATAGAGGAACTGCAACTAATGAAAAACTGTTTTTT

d_gene: NA
j_gene: TRBJ1-5
abundance: few
len: 15
v_gene: TRBV10-2
CDR3aa: CASSESGGSNQPQHF
CDR3nt: TGTGCCAGCAGTGAATCAGGCGGGAGCAATCAGCCCCAGCATTTT

d_gene: TRBD1
j_gene: TRBJ1-5
abundance: NA
len: 18
v_gene: TRBV5-6
CDR3aa: CASSRGQVSLYSNQPQHF
CDR3nt: TGTGCCAGCAGCAGGGGACAGGTTTCCCTTTATAGCAATCAGCCCCAGCATTTT

d_gene: NA
j_gene: TRBJ2-7
abundance: many
len: 16
v_gene: TRBV3-1
CDR3aa: CASSQSQGYSSYEQYF
CDR3nt: TGTGCCAGCAGCCAATCGCAGGGGTACAGCTCCTACGAGCAGTACTTC

d_gene: TRBD1
j_gene: TRBJ2-5
abundance: many
len: 14
v_gene: TRBV5-1
CDR3aa: CASSRRDREETQYF
CDR3nt: TGCGCCAGCAGCCGGAGGGACAGGGAAGAGACCCAGTACTTC

d_gene: TRBD1
j_gene: TRBJ1-1
abundance: many
len: 14
v_gene: TRBV20-1
CDR3aa: CSAHQPDRGIQAFF
CDR3nt: TGCAGTGCTCATCAACCGGACAGGGGGATACAAGCTTTCTTT

d_gene: TRBD2
j_gene: TRBJ2-7
abundance: NA
len: 12
v_gene: TRBV20-1
CDR3aa: CSARTSGYEQYF
CDR3nt: TGCAGTGCAAGGACTAGCGGCTACGAGCAGTACTTC

d_gene: NA
j_gene: TRBJ1-5
abundance: many
len: 15
v_gene: TRBV7-2
CDR3aa: CASSVEGSIGQPQHF
CDR3nt: TGTGCCAGCAGCGTTGAGGGGAGCATCGGTCAGCCCCAGCATTTT

d_gene: NA
j_gene: TRBJ2-7
abundance: once
len: 15
v_gene: TRBV6-5
CDR3aa: CASSYPERARDEQYF
CDR3nt: TGTGCCAGCAGTTACCCCGAAAGGGCCCGAGACGAGCAGTACTTC

d_gene: NA
j_gene: TRBJ2-5
abundance: NA
len: 16
v_gene: TRBV5-5
CDR3aa: CASSLVSSVSRETQYF
CDR3nt: TGTGCCAGCAGCTTGGTCTCTAGCGTTAGCAGGGAGACCCAGTACTTC

d_gene: NA
j_gene: TRBJ2-5
abundance: NA
len: 13
v_gene: TRBV6-1
CDR3aa: CASSFPGAETQYF
CDR3nt: TGTGCCAGCAGTTTCCCAGGAGCGGAGACCCAGTACTTC

d_gene: NA
j_gene: TRBJ1-4
abundance: NA
len: 15
v_gene: TRBV7-9
CDR3aa: CASSGGRFIGEKLFF
CDR3nt: TGTGCCAGCAGTGGGGGGAGATTTATCGGGGAAAAACTGTTTTTT

d_gene: TRBD1
j_gene: TRBJ2-4
abundance: few
len: 17
v_gene: TRBV6-6
CDR3aa: CASSYQLDRDGKNIQYF
CDR3nt: TGTGCCAGCAGTTACCAATTGGACAGGGATGGCAAAAACATTCAGTACTTC

d_gene: TRBD2
j_gene: TRBJ2-1
abundance: NA
len: 18
v_gene: TRBV19
CDR3aa: CASSIKTSRLAEINEQFF
CDR3nt: TGTGCCAGTAGTATAAAAACCTCTCGACTAGCGGAGATCAATGAGCAGTTCTTC

d_gene: NA
j_gene: TRBJ2-7
abundance: few
len: 16
v_gene: TRBV20-1
CDR3aa: CSATPFGQHISYEQYF
CDR3nt: TGCAGTGCTACCCCCTTTGGACAGCATATCTCCTACGAGCAGTACTTC

d_gene: TRBD1
j_gene: TRBJ1-5
abundance: few
len: 16
v_gene: TRBV6-1
CDR3aa: CASSALDGQGIQPQHF
CDR3nt: TGTGCCAGCAGTGCCCTTGATGGACAGGGAATCCAGCCCCAGCATTTT

d_gene: NA
j_gene: TRBJ2-1
abundance: NA
len: 14
v_gene: TRBV5-1
CDR3aa: CASSLVAGNAGKFF
CDR3nt: TGCGCCAGCAGCTTGGTTGCCGGGAACGCAGGGAAGTTCTTC

d_gene: TRBD1
j_gene: TRBJ1-4
abundance: many
len: 13
v_gene: TRBV18
CDR3aa: CASSLGQDEKLFF
CDR3nt: TGTGCCAGCTCACTCGGACAGGACGAAAAACTGTTTTTT

d_gene: TRBD2
j_gene: TRBJ2-1
abundance: many
len: 16
v_gene: TRBV14
CDR3aa: CASSSLAGAFYNEQFF
CDR3nt: TGTGCCAGCAGCTCATTAGCGGGAGCATTCTACAATGAGCAGTTCTTC

d_gene: TRBD2
j_gene: TRBJ2-1
abundance: NA
len: 16
v_gene: TRBV25-1
CDR3aa: CASSEVRGTFYNEQSF
CDR3nt: TGTGCCAGCAGTGAAGTGCGGGGGACTTTCTACAATGAGCAGTCCTTC

d_gene: NA
j_gene: TRBJ2-5
abundance: NA
len: 14
v_gene: TRBV12-3/TRBV12-4
CDR3aa: CASSLNLKRETQYF
CDR3nt: TGTGCCAGCAGTTTAAATCTCAAGCGAGAGACCCAGTACTTC

d_gene: NA
j_gene: TRBJ2-2
abundance: few
len: 16
v_gene: TRBV14
CDR3aa: CASSPGQFIRSGELFF
CDR3nt: TGTGCCAGCAGCCCAGGACAGTTCATCCGGTCCGGGGAGCTGTTTTTT

d_gene: NA
j_gene: TRBJ2-1
abundance: NA
len: 15
v_gene: TRBV28
CDR3aa: CASSPGPGSYNEQFF
CDR3nt: TGTGCCAGCTCCCCTGGGCCAGGCTCCTACAATGAGCAGTTCTTC

d_gene: NA
j_gene: TRBJ2-1
abundance: many
len: 14
v_gene: TRBV11-1
CDR3aa: CASSALRASGEQFF
CDR3nt: TGTGCCAGCAGCGCGCTTCGGGCATCGGGTGAGCAGTTCTTC

d_gene: NA
j_gene: TRBJ1-5
abundance: many
len: 14
v_gene: TRBV24-1
CDR3aa: CATGGGLSNQPQHF
CDR3nt: TGTGCCACGGGGGGCGGCCTTAGCAATCAGCCCCAGCATTTT

d_gene: TRBD2
j_gene: TRBJ2-4
abundance: NA
len: 16
v_gene: TRBV10-2
CDR3aa: CASQAGGILAKNIQYF
CDR3nt: TGCGCCAGCCAAGCGGGAGGAATCCTAGCCAAAAACATTCAGTACTTC

d_gene: TRBD1
j_gene: TRBJ1-2
abundance: NA
len: 15
v_gene: TRBV7-8
CDR3aa: CASSFAGTGEGGYTF
CDR3nt: TGTGCCAGCAGCTTCGCCGGGACAGGGGAGGGTGGCTACACCTTC

d_gene: TRBD1
j_gene: TRBJ2-3
abundance: NA
len: 14
v_gene: TRBV10-3
CDR3aa: CAIRPGQGADTQYF
CDR3nt: TGTGCCATCAGACCAGGACAGGGTGCAGATACGCAGTATTTT

d_gene: TRBD1
j_gene: TRBJ1-1
abundance: many
len: 15
v_gene: TRBV29-1
CDR3aa: CSVEDLGQMNTEAFF
CDR3nt: TGCAGCGTTGAAGATTTGGGACAGATGAACACTGAAGCTTTCTTT

d_gene: NA
j_gene: TRBJ2-1
abundance: many
len: 14
v_gene: TRBV7-4
CDR3aa: CASSSRGSEGEQFF
CDR3nt: TGTGCCAGCAGCTCAAGGGGATCGGAAGGTGAGCAGTTCTTC

d_gene: TRBD1
j_gene: TRBJ1-1
abundance: many
len: 14
v_gene: TRBV18
CDR3aa: CASSPSTGGTEAFF
CDR3nt: TGTGCCAGCTCGCCGTCCACAGGGGGCACTGAAGCTTTCTTT

d_gene: NA
j_gene: TRBJ1-2
abundance: few
len: 9
v_gene: TRBV6-1
CDR3aa: CASLPGYTF
CDR3nt: TGTGCCAGCCTTCCTGGCTACACCTTC

d_gene: TRBD1
j_gene: TRBJ2-7
abundance: many
len: 14
v_gene: TRBV20-1
CDR3aa: CSASKGTGPYEQYF
CDR3nt: TGCAGTGCGTCGAAGGGGACAGGGCCCTACGAGCAGTACTTC

d_gene: TRBD1
j_gene: TRBJ1-1
abundance: NA
len: 14
v_gene: TRBV5-1
CDR3aa: CASSRGQQNTEAFF
CDR3nt: TGCGCCAGCAGCCGGGGACAGCAGAACACTGAAGCTTTCTTT

d_gene: NA
j_gene: TRBJ2-7
abundance: many
len: 16
v_gene: TRBV5-1
CDR3aa: CASSLGGYGTGYEQYF
CDR3nt: TGCGCCAGCAGCTTGGGAGGTTACGGGACGGGTTACGAGCAGTACTTC

d_gene: NA
j_gene: TRBJ2-7
abundance: many
len: 14
v_gene: TRBV4-3
CDR3aa: CASSQDGEAYEQYF
CDR3nt: TGCGCCAGCAGCCAAGATGGGGAAGCCTACGAGCAGTACTTC

d_gene: NA
j_gene: TRBJ1-2
abundance: many
len: 13
v_gene: TRBV5-1
CDR3aa: CASSPGQFDGYTF
CDR3nt: TGCGCCAGCAGTCCAGGACAGTTCGATGGCTACACCTTC

d_gene: NA
j_gene: TRBJ1-6
abundance: NA
len: 16
v_gene: TRBV5-1
CDR3aa: CASSLESGIATSPLHF
CDR3nt: TGCGCCAGCAGCTTGGAGTCGGGTATCGCTACTTCACCCCTCCACTTT

d_gene: NA
j_gene: TRBJ1-4
abundance: NA
len: 14
v_gene: TRBV28
CDR3aa: CASSSPPFNEKLFF
CDR3nt: TGTGCCAGCAGTTCCCCGCCGTTTAATGAAAAACTGTTTTTT

d_gene: TRBD2
j_gene: TRBJ2-3
abundance: many
len: 17
v_gene: TRBV2
CDR3aa: CASSESTSGASTDTQYF
CDR3nt: TGTGCCAGCAGTGAATCGACTAGCGGAGCTAGCACAGATACGCAGTATTTT

d_gene: NA
j_gene: TRBJ1-1
abundance: NA
len: 15
v_gene: TRBV9
CDR3aa: CASSVGLSMNTEAFF
CDR3nt: TGTGCCAGCAGCGTAGGTCTGTCTATGAACACTGAAGCTTTCTTT

d_gene: TRBD2
j_gene: TRBJ2-7
abundance: NA
len: 15
v_gene: TRBV4-1
CDR3aa: CASSQTSGSGYEQYF
CDR3nt: TGCGCCAGCAGCCAAACTAGCGGGAGCGGGTACGAGCAGTACTTC

d_gene: TRBD2
j_gene: TRBJ2-2
abundance: NA
len: 13
v_gene: TRBV6-2/TRBV6-3
CDR3aa: CASSGGSTGELFF
CDR3nt: TGTGCCAGCTCCGGGGGGTCCACCGGGGAGCTGTTTTTT

d_gene: NA
j_gene: TRBJ2-7
abundance: NA
len: 13
v_gene: TRBV5-1
CDR3aa: CASSALDGHEQYF
CDR3nt: TGCGCCAGCAGCGCCTTGGATGGCCACGAGCAGTACTTC

d_gene: NA
j_gene: TRBJ1-1
abundance: NA
len: 14
v_gene: TRBV12-3/TRBV12-4
CDR3aa: CASSPTGVFTEAFF
CDR3nt: TGTGCCAGCAGTCCCACCGGGGTATTTACTGAAGCTTTCTTT

d_gene: NA
j_gene: TRBJ2-2
abundance: many
len: 13
v_gene: TRBV27
CDR3aa: CASSLGEAGELFF
CDR3nt: TGTGCCAGCAGTTTAGGGGAAGCCGGGGAGCTGTTTTTT

d_gene: NA
j_gene: TRBJ1-6
abundance: few
len: 14
v_gene: TRBV5-1
CDR3aa: CASSDSRDNSPLHF
CDR3nt: TGCGCCAGCAGCGACTCACGGGATAATTCACCCCTCCACTTT

d_gene: NA
j_gene: TRBJ1-6
abundance: many
len: 15
v_gene: TRBV28
CDR3aa: CASTRDTRRNSPLHF
CDR3nt: TGTGCCAGCACCCGGGACACAAGAAGGAATTCACCCCTCCACTTT

d_gene: NA
j_gene: TRBJ1-1
abundance: many
len: 13
v_gene: TRBV20-1
CDR3aa: CSATMTLATEAFF
CDR3nt: TGCAGTGCTACCATGACACTCGCCACTGAAGCTTTCTTT

d_gene: TRBD1
j_gene: TRBJ1-2
abundance: many
len: 15
v_gene: TRBV6-1
CDR3aa: CASTEGQGAENGYTF
CDR3nt: TGTGCCAGCACGGAGGGACAGGGGGCGGAGAATGGCTACACCTTC

d_gene: NA
j_gene: TRBJ1-5
abundance: NA
len: 15
v_gene: TRBV7-9
CDR3aa: CASSSTTGLNQPQHF
CDR3nt: TGTGCCAGCAGCTCCACCACGGGACTAAATCAGCCCCAGCATTTT